This record looks at one TCR beta chain sequence and its context. Its antigen is undetermined. On average, the one heparinised blood draw given by each donor was 90 to 150 mL. Markers CD45RO/CCR7/CD25/CD127/CD95/CD27 served to sort CD4+ naive, central memory, regulatory and stem cell-like memory cells. CDR1 GTSNPN and CDR2 SVGIG come from the germline V gene (reference sequence). This CDR3 is 15 amino acids long. Trimming took off 5 bases at V and 0 bases at J, with 14 bases between the two ends. This entry comes from a study of beta chain features in type 1 diabetes. Study details: What patients shared with healthy donors was a similar profile of age, gender and cell yields. Across all samples, roughly 100,000,000 sorted cells were examined.

Study results and limitations: In all four CD4+ subsets, TCRB CDR3 length was significantly, moderately reduced in type 1 diabetes.

Investigators reverse transcribed all isolated RNA, so they sequenced expressed TCRB transcripts. Libraries were prepared by immunoSEQ multiplex PCR; TCRdb keeps only in-frame clonotypes and omits some of them. The repertoire has some 270,000 clones, roughly a tenth of them found once; the top ten carry about 0.018%. Sequenced input: naive CD4+ T cells from blood. This rearrangement joins TRBV30 to TRBJ1-5; unclear D gene. This sequence was found in a man under 40 with type 1 diabetes. DNA of the CDR3: TGTGCCTGGCAGAGGACGGACTATAGCAATCAGCCCCAGCATTTT. This encodes CAWQRTDYSNQPQHF.